A single sample gave rise to the 3 T cell receptor beta chains below, sequenced in a study of T cell repertoires in cytomegalovirus infection. TCRdb fed the reads into MiXCR, producing one record per CDR3 protein. The sample holds about 900,000 distinct CDR3 sequences; under 40% are singletons and the top ten take roughly 13%. Their recognized antigens are unknown. Material: cultured CD8+ T cells from PBMCs, obtained from culture after CMV antigen stimulation. These TCRs come from a human donor in good health (CMV status not recorded). Some clones in this sample may be carry-over from other donors' samples.

This clonotype was counted a few times. The rearrangement links TRBV15 to TRBJ2-7; D remains ambiguous. Germline assignment: CDR1 LNHNV and CDR2 YYDKDF (reference sequence). The CDR3 has 16 amino acids. V lost 7 bases and J 3 bases, leaving 22 bases between the germline ends. The CDR3 region is CATTLGSFFPYYEQYV. In DNA, the CDR3 is TGTGCCACCACCCTCGGCAGTTTTTTCCCCTACTACGAGCAGTACGTC.

The chain recombines TRBV7-4 with TRBJ2-7; tentative D call: TRBD1 (5 bases). Germline assignment: CDR1 SGHVT and CDR2 SQSDAQ. The ends were cut back, 3 bases at V and 2 bases at J, with 11 bases in the middle. The CDR3 contains 14 residues. The CDR3 loop reads CASSFRAGPYEQYV. As DNA, the CDR3 is TGTGCCAGCAGCTTTAGAGCAGGGCCCTACGAGCAGTACGTC.

The genes are TRBV19 and TRBJ1-1; possible D gene TRBD1, 5 bases. The V end lost 4 bases, the J end lost 5 bases, and 14 bases lay between the germline ends. This CDR3 has 14 amino acids. Per the germline V gene, CDR1 is LNHDA and CDR2 is SQIVND (reference sequence). CDR3 in DNA: TGTGCCAGTAGTACAACGTGGGGGAGGACTGAAGCTTTCTTT. Protein product: CASSTTWGRTEAFF.